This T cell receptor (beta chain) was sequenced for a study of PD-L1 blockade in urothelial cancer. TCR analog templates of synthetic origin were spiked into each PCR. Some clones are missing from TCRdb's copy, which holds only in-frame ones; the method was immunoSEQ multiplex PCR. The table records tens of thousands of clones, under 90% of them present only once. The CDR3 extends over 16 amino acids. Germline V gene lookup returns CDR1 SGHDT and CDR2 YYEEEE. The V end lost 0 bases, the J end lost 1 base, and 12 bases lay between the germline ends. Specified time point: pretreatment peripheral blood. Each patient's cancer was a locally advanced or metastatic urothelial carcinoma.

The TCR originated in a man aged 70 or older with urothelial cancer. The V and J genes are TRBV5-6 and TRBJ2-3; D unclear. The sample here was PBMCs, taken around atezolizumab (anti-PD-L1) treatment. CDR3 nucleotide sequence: TGTGCCAGCAGCTTGGCGCCAACTCGAGGCACAGATACGCAGTATTTT. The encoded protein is CASSLAPTRGTDTQYF.